The entry that follows covers one T cell receptor (beta chain) sequence. Its antigen is undetermined. The authors used template switching to add a universal primer site and gave cDNA unique molecular identifiers. TCRdb re-called the 5' RACE reads through MiXCR, storing one row per CDR3 protein. The sample carries hundreds of thousands of distinct CDR3 sequences, about 22% recorded once. The data were obtained in a study of identical twins. Study outcomes and limitations: Cord blood beta clonotypes that were abundant carried fewer insertions, and memory repertoires showed no such trend.

The CDR3 is 15 residues long. The V segment lost 4 bases and the J segment 7 bases; nucleotides outside the gene matches: 14. Germline-derived CDR1 and CDR2 are SGHKS and YYEKEE (reference sequence). The data were also submitted as part of a second study, on yellow fever vaccine responses in identical twins.

The sample taken for sequencing was CD4+ T cells sorted from blood. This chain joins TRBV5-5 and TRBJ2-7; 7 nucleotides agree with TRBD1. The sequence was obtained from a young woman in good health. As DNA, the CDR3 is TGTGCCAGCAGCCAGGAAGGGACCGCACAGGGGGAGCAGTACTTC. This gives the protein CASSQEGTAQGEQYF.